The T cell receptor (beta chain) described here comes from a study of control samples from healthy donors and cancer patients. Method: immunoSEQ multiplex PCR; TCRdb's copy keeps in-frame clones and lacks some. The sample gives 100,000 to 150,000 clones, around 90% of which show up once; around 6% is in the top ten. Germline lookup yields CDR1 SNHLY and CDR2 FYNNEI. V gave up 4 bases and J gave up 10 bases, with 10 bases separating them. The CDR3 is made up of 11 amino acids. The sample consisted of blood. This chain connects TRBV2 to TRBJ1-1, with a weak D call TRBD1 (5 bases). The sequence came from a man aged 18 to 30 in good health. This CDR3 reads CASSAGGGAFF. CDR3 DNA sequence: TGTGCCAGCAGTGCGGGGGGGGGAGCTTTCTTT.